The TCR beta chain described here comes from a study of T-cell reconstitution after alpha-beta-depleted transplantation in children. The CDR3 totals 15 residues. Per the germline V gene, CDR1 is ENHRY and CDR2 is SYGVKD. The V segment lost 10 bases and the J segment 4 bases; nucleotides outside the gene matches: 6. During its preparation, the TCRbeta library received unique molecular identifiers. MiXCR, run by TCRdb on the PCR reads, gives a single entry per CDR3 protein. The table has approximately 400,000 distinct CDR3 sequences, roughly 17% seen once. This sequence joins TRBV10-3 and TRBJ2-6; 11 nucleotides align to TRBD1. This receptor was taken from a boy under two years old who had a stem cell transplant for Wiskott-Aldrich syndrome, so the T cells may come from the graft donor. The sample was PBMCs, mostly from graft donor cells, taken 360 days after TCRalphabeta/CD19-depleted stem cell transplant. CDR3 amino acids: CATGQGAGGANVLTF. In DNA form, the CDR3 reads TGTGCCACCGGACAGGGGGCGGGGGGGGCCAACGTCCTGACTTTC.